This is a list of T cell receptor beta chains from one sample in a study of blood T cells in healthy people across ages. One entry per CDR3 protein, called by TCRdb with MiXCR from the 5' RACE reads. The sample includes 1.8 million or so distinct CDR3 sequences, around 42% of them seen just once. The sequenced sample was blood. The receptors were gathered from a human donor in good health. CDR3s include the opening cysteine and the closing phenylalanine or tryptophan. Fields, in order: D gene, V gene, J gene, clone size, CDR3 DNA, CDR3 protein. A D gene is named only where the DNA matches it firmly. The listing skips clone size in some rows; elsewhere it reads once, few, many or a size class.

>.|TRBV6-2/TRBV6-3|TRBJ2-1|few
TGTGCCAGCAGCCGACTGACAGTTATGAGGAATGAGCAGTTCTTC
CASSRLTVMRNEQFF
>.|TRBV28|TRBJ1-1|few
TGTGCCAGCAGTTTAAGGGAGTCGGGCACTGAAGCTTTCTTT
CASSLRESGTEAFF
>.|TRBV9|TRBJ2-5|few
TGTGCCAGCAGCGCGTCTCCCGACGGGGAGACCCAGTACTTC
CASSASPDGETQYF
>.|TRBV12-3/TRBV12-4|TRBJ2-7|few
TGTGCCAGCAGTAGGAGGGAGCCGCTCGAGCAGTACTTC
CASSRREPLEQYF
>.|TRBV10-3|TRBJ1-2|few
TGTGCCATCAGTGAGCGGATTGATGGGATTGGCTACACCTTC
CAISERIDGIGYTF
>.|TRBV10-3|TRBJ2-7|few
TGTGCCACTGGGCAGTCCTACGAGCAGTACTTC
CATGQSYEQYF
>.|TRBV5-5|TRBJ2-7|.
TGTGCCAGCAGCTTGGTCACAGGGATTTACGAGCAGTACTTC
CASSLVTGIYEQYF
>.|TRBV7-6|TRBJ2-1|few
TGTGCCAGCAGCTTAGAGTGGGCGTCCCGCGAGCAGTTCTTC
CASSLEWASREQFF
>.|TRBV4-3|TRBJ1-2|few
TGCGCCAGCAGCGGCTATAACTATGGCTACACCTTC
CASSGYNYGYTF
>.|TRBV20-1|TRBJ2-3|.
TGCAGTGCTAGACGTGGACCTAACCCAGATACGCAGTATTTT
CSARRGPNPDTQYF
>.|TRBV6-2/TRBV6-3|TRBJ2-1|.
TGTGCCAGCACCCCTGATCACAATGAGCAGTTCTTC
CASTPDHNEQFF
>TRBD2|TRBV13|TRBJ2-1|.
TGTGCCAGCAGCCTAGGCTCTAGCGGGGGGTCTCGGGAGCAGTTCTTC
CASSLGSSGGSREQFF
>.|TRBV4-3|TRBJ2-2|.
TGCGCCAGCAGCCGACTAACCAGGGATGGCGGGGAGCTGTTTTTT
CASSRLTRDGGELFF
>.|TRBV5-5|TRBJ1-2|few
TGTGCCAGCAGCTTGGAGGTCGGCGGACAGTACTATGGCTACACCTTC
CASSLEVGGQYYGYTF
>TRBD1|TRBV14|TRBJ2-3|few
TGTGCCAGCAGCCATGGGACAGGGTTTGCAGATACGCAGTATTTT
CASSHGTGFADTQYF
>.|TRBV14|TRBJ2-7|.
TGTGCCAGCAGCCCCCTAGGCGGGTCCTACTCCTACGAGCAGTACTTC
CASSPLGGSYSYEQYF
>TRBD2|TRBV20-1|TRBJ2-1|.
TGCAGTGCTAGAGATCCGACTAGCGCCTACAATGAGCAGTTCTTC
CSARDPTSAYNEQFF
>TRBD2|TRBV20-1|TRBJ2-1|once
TGCAGTGGGGCTAGCGGGACCTACAATGAGCAGTTCTTC
CSGASGTYNEQFF
>.|TRBV5-1|TRBJ1-2|few
TGCGCCAGCAGCTTGTTAATATATGGCTACACCTTC
CASSLLIYGYTF
>TRBD1|TRBV6-2/TRBV6-3|TRBJ1-1|once
TGTGCCAGCGGACTACAGGGGGCAAGGAACACTGAAGCTTTCTTT
CASGLQGARNTEAFF
>.|TRBV5-6|TRBJ2-1|.
TGTGCCAGCAGGCTCGGACAGTACAATGAGCAGTTCTTC
CASRLGQYNEQFF
>.|TRBV7-9|TRBJ1-2|.
TGTGCCAGCAGCTTGAGTTTTGGGGCAGCCTATGGCTACACCTTC
CASSLSFGAAYGYTF
>.|TRBV6-6|TRBJ1-5|.
TGTGCCAGCAGTTACGAAAAGTTCAATCAGCCCCAGCATTTT
CASSYEKFNQPQHF
>.|TRBV10-3|TRBJ2-1|.
.
CASSLADFGNEQFF
>TRBD2|TRBV6-1|TRBJ2-2|.
TGTGCCAGCACCGACACGGGCGGGGGAAGTTCCGGGGAGCTGTTTTTT
CASTDTGGGSSGELFF
>TRBD1|TRBV20-1|TRBJ2-5|.
TGCAGTGCTTGGCGACAGGGGGCTGAGCAGTACTTC
CSAWRQGAEQYF
>.|TRBV5-1|TRBJ1-1|.
TGCGCCAGCAGTATGACAGGTAATATGAACACTGAAGCTTTCTTT
CASSMTGNMNTEAFF
>TRBD2|TRBV10-3|TRBJ2-1|.
TGTGCCATCAGTCCCGTAGCGGGGGGGCCGAACAATGAGCAGTTCTTC
CAISPVAGGPNNEQFF
>.|TRBV4-1|TRBJ2-7|.
TGCGCCAGCAGCCAAGTACCAGGGCGCGAGCAGTACTTC
CASSQVPGREQYF
>.|TRBV7-2|TRBJ2-4|few
TGTGCCAGCAGCCCGCTTTCACGACCCCAGTACTTC
CASSPLSRPQYF
>.|TRBV5-1|TRBJ2-3|few
TGCGCCAGCAGCTTCCCAGGGGAGGGAGATACGCAGTATTTT
CASSFPGEGDTQYF
>TRBD2|TRBV7-9|TRBJ2-5|many
TGTGCCAGCAGCTTAGGGACTAGCGGGACCAGACCTTGGTACCAAGAGACCCAGTACTTC
CASSLGTSGTRPWYQETQYF
>.|TRBV3-1|TRBJ2-5|few
TGTGCCAGCAGCGCAATGCTTAAAGAGACCCAGTACTTC
CASSAMLKETQYF
>.|TRBV3-1|TRBJ1-2|many
TGTGCCAGCAGCCAAGGTGAGGGTTCCTATGGCTACACCTTC
CASSQGEGSYGYTF
>.|TRBV7-9|TRBJ2-7|.
TGTGCCAGCACGGGGCCCTACGAGCAGTACTTC
CASTGPYEQYF
>TRBD2|TRBV20-1|TRBJ2-1|.
TGCAGTGCTAGGAATTTTCAACTAGCGGGGAAAGGGGAGCAGTTCTTC
CSARNFQLAGKGEQFF
>TRBD1|TRBV20-1|TRBJ2-1|.
TGCGGTGCTAGAGACAGGGGACAGGGATACAATGAGCAGTTCTTC
CGARDRGQGYNEQFF
>.|TRBV28|TRBJ1-1|.
TGTGCCAGCTCTCCAGGGAATAAGCCTTTCTTT
CASSPGNKPFF
>.|TRBV9|TRBJ2-7|.
TGTGCCAGCAGCGTAGCGGCAGGGCAATACGAGCAGTACTTC
CASSVAAGQYEQYF
>.|TRBV7-9|TRBJ1-1|few
TGTGCCAGCAGCTTAAAAATCGCTGAAGCTTTCTTT
CASSLKIAEAFF
>.|TRBV7-2|TRBJ1-6|few
TGTGCCAGCAGCTGTTCCGGGACGGACCGGGCCCTCCACTTT
CASSCSGTDRALHF
>.|TRBV6-2/TRBV6-3|TRBJ2-3|.
TGTGCCAGCGGCGGGGACTCCCCCGAGAATACGCAGTATTTT
CASGGDSPENTQYF
>.|TRBV11-2|TRBJ2-7|few
TGTGCCAGCAGCCTTATGGCAGGGTGGAGGGGCGAGCAGTACTTC
CASSLMAGWRGEQYF
>.|TRBV7-3|TRBJ2-3|few
TGTGCCAGCAGCCCCACGATGGGCACAGATACGCAGTATTTT
CASSPTMGTDTQYF
>.|TRBV11-2|TRBJ2-6|once
TGTGCCAGCAGAAGTGTCCGGGACGAGGGTACCTCTGGGGCCAACGTCCTGACTTTC
CASRSVRDEGTSGANVLTF
>TRBD1|TRBV20-1|TRBJ2-3|.
TGCAGTGCTAGAGACCCCGGACAGGGGAGGACAGATACGCAGTATTTT
CSARDPGQGRTDTQYF